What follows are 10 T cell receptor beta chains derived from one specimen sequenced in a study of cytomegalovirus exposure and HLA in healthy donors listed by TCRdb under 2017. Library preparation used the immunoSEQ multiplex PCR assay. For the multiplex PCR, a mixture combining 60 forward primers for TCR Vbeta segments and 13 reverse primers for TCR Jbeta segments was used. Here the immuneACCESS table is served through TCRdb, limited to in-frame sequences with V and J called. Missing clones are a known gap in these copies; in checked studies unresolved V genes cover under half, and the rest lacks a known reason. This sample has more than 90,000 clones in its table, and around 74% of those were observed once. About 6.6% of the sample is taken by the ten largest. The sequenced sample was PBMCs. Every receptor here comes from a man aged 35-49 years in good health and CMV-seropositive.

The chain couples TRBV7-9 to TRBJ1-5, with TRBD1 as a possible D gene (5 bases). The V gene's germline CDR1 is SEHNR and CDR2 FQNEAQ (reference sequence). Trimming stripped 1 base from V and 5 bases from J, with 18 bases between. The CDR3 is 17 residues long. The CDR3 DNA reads TGTGCCAGCAGCTTAGGGGGCTGGGGTCAATTCCATCAGCCCCAGCATTTT. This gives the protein CASSLGGWGQFHQPQHF.

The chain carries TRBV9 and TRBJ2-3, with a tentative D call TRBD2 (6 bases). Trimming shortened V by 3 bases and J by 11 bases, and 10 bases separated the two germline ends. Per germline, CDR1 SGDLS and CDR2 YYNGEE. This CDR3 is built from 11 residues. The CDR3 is CASSATGGQYF. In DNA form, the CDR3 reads TGTGCCAGCAGCGCCACCGGGGGGCAGTATTTT.

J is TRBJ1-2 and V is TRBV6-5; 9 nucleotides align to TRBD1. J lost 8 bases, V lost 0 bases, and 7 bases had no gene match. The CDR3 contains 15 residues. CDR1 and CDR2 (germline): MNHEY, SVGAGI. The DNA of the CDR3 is TGTGCCAGCAGTTACTCGACCGGGACAGGGAGCGGCTACACCTTC. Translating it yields CASSYSTGTGSGYTF.

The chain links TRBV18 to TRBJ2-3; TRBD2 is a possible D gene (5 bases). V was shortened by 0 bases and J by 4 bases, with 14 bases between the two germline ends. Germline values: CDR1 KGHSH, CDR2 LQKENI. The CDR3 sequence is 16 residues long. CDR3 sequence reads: CASSPPRLVEADTQYF. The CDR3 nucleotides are TGTGCCAGCTCACCACCGAGGCTAGTGGAGGCAGATACGCAGTATTTT.

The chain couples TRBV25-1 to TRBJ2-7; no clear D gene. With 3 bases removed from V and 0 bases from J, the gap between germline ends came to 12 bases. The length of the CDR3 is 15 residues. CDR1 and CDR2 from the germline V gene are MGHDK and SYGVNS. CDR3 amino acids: CASSDLGLTSYEQYF. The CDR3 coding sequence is TGTGCCAGCAGTGACCTGGGCCTCACCTCCTACGAGCAGTACTTC.

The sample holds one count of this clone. CDR3 region: CATSTSRSTDTQYF. The CDR3, as DNA: TGTGCCACTTCGACTAGCCGGAGCACAGATACGCAGTATTTT. The chain is built from TRBV10-3 and TRBJ2-3; 7 bases are a match to TRBD2. V lost 10 bases, J lost 0 bases, and 7 bases stayed unmatched. This CDR3 comprises 14 residues. Germline-derived CDR1 and CDR2 are ENHRY and SYGVKD.

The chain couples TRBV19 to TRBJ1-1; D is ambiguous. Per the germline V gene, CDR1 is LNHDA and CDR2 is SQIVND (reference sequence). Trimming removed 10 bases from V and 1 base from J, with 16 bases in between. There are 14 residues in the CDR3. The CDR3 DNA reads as TGTGCCACCTACTCCTCGCCGCAGAACACTGAAGCTTTCTTT. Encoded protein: CATYSSPQNTEAFF.

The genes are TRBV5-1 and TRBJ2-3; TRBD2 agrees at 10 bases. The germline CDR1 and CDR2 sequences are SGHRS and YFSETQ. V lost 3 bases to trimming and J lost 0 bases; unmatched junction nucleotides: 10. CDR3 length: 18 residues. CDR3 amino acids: CASSSTPTSGQSTDTQYF. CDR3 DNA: TGCGCCAGCAGCTCCACCCCGACTAGCGGGCAGAGCACAGATACGCAGTATTTT.

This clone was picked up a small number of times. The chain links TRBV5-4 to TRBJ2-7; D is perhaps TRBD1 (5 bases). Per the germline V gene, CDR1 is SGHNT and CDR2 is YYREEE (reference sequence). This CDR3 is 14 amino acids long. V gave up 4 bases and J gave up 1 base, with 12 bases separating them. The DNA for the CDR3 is TGTGCCAGCAGCCCCGCTGACAGTTCCTACGAGCAGTACTTC. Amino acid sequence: CASSPADSSYEQYF.

The CDR3 DNA sequence: TGTGCCAGCAGCCAACTTGCGGGATACAACGAGCAGTACTTC. Its translation: CASSQLAGYNEQYF. This chain connects TRBV14 to TRBJ2-7, with a tentative D call TRBD2 (6 bases). V lost 2 bases and J lost 5, with 13 bases in between. Germline V gives CDR1 SGHDN, CDR2 FVKESK. The CDR3 sequence is 14 residues long.